This is a list of T cell receptor beta chains from one sample in a study of blood T cell repertoires in COVID-19. Generated by immunoSEQ multiplex PCR, the TCRdb table keeps only in-frame clones and is missing some. Here the sample spans roughly 80,000 clones, roughly 85% being singletons. Sequenced: peripheral blood. These receptors were obtained from a woman older than 75 with active or convalescent COVID-19. CDR3s include the opening cysteine and the closing phenylalanine or tryptophan. A D gene is named only where the DNA matches it firmly. Clone size, where shown, is once, few, many, or a class for clones that have expanded.

cdr3_length | d_call | j_call | clone_size | v_call | cdr3_aa | cdr3_nt
14 | NA | TRBJ2-1 | NA | TRBV3-1/TRBV3-2 | CASSQDPTSLEQFF | TGTGCCAGCAGCCAAGACCCCACTAGTTTGGAGCAGTTCTTC
13 | NA | TRBJ1-6 | NA | TRBV7-6 | CASSRDPSSPLHF | TGTGCCAGCAGCCGGGATCCCTCATCACCCCTCCACTTT
13 | TRBD1 | TRBJ2-7 | NA | TRBV6-8 | CASSYSGQGEQYF | TGTGCCAGCAGTTACTCGGGACAGGGCGAGCAGTACTTC
14 | TRBD2 | TRBJ2-1 | NA | TRBV6-2/TRBV6-3 | CASSQSGRTREQFF | TGTGCCAGCAGCCAAAGCGGGAGGACCCGTGAGCAGTTCTTC
14 | TRBD1 | TRBJ2-5 | NA | TRBV28 | CASSYDRGQETQYF | TGTGCCAGCAGTTACGACAGGGGTCAAGAGACCCAGTACTTC
11 | NA | TRBJ2-5 | NA | TRBV7-2 | CASSNLGTQYF | TGTGCCAGCAGCAACCTGGGCACCCAGTACTTC
15 | TRBD2 | TRBJ2-7 | NA | TRBV28 | CASSLRGPRGGGQYF | TGTGCCAGCAGCCTCAGGGGTCCCCGGGGGGGAGGGCAGTACTTC
14 | NA | TRBJ2-7 | once | TRBV30 | CAWRFAGGKDEQYF | TGTGCCTGGAGATTCGCAGGGGGGAAGGACGAGCAGTACTTC
14 | NA | TRBJ1-5 | NA | TRBV18 | CASSSDSSNQPQHF | TGTGCCAGCTCATCGGACAGTAGCAATCAGCCCCAGCATTTT
15 | TRBD2 | TRBJ2-7 | NA | TRBV28 | CASSPSGRNSYEQYF | TGTGCCAGCAGTCCCAGCGGGAGAAACTCCTACGAGCAGTACTTC
14 | NA | TRBJ1-6 | few | TRBV7-9 | CASSSNTGYSPLHF | TGTGCCAGCAGCTCTAACACAGGGTACTCACCCCTCCACTTT
13 | TRBD1 | TRBJ1-2 | NA | TRBV28 | CASSPYRGYGYTF | TGTGCCAGCAGTCCCTACAGGGGCTATGGCTACACCTTC
13 | NA | TRBJ1-2 | NA | TRBV18 | CASSPQREGGYTF | TGTGCCAGCTCACCACAGCGTGAGGGCGGCTACACCTTC
15 | NA | TRBJ1-3 | once | TRBV7-2 | CASSPRGFSGNTIYF | TGTGCCAGCAGCCCACGGGGGTTCTCTGGAAACACCATATATTTT
13 | NA | TRBJ1-6 | NA | TRBV28 | CASTGTYNSPLHF | TGTGCCAGCACTGGGACTTATAATTCACCCCTCCACTTT
15 | NA | TRBJ2-7 | NA | TRBV19 | CASSGDRAASGEQYF | TGTGCCAGTAGTGGAGATCGTGCGGCTTCGGGCGAGCAGTACTTC
13 | NA | TRBJ2-7 | few | TRBV7-9 | CASSPRLSTEQYF | TGTGCCAGCAGCCCGAGGCTTAGCACCGAGCAGTACTTC
16 | TRBD1 | TRBJ2-2 | NA | TRBV15 | CATSRDQGQGPGELFF | TGTGCCACCAGCAGAGATCAGGGACAGGGTCCCGGGGAGCTGTTTTTT
11 | NA | TRBJ2-7 | NA | TRBV14 | CASSLYYEQYF | TGTGCCAGCAGCCTATACTACGAGCAGTACTTC
13 | NA | TRBJ2-3 | NA | TRBV11-2 | CASSYKGVDTQYF | TGTGCCAGCAGTTACAAAGGGGTGGATACGCAGTATTTT
15 | NA | TRBJ2-5 | NA | TRBV6-2/TRBV6-3 | CASSQSYGDRETQYF | TGTGCCAGCAGCCAATCATACGGGGATCGAGAGACCCAGTACTTC
15 | NA | TRBJ1-6 | NA | TRBV30 | CAWSDQGPWGSPLHF | TGTGCCTGGAGTGACCAGGGGCCCTGGGGTTCACCCCTCCACTTT
16 | TRBD2 | TRBJ2-1 | few | TRBV4-3 | CASSQGPGLADNEQFF | TGCGCCAGCAGCCAAGGGCCGGGACTAGCGGACAATGAGCAGTTCTTC
14 | TRBD1 | TRBJ2-3 | NA | TRBV5-6 | CASTRDRSTDTQYF | TGTGCCAGCACCCGGGACAGGAGCACAGATACGCAGTATTTT
14 | NA | TRBJ2-7 | NA | TRBV7-8 | CASSLRGNSYEQYF | TGTGCCAGCAGCTTAAGAGGGAATTCCTACGAGCAGTACTTC
14 | NA | TRBJ1-2 | NA | TRBV30 | CAWSPRRGFYGYTF | TGTGCCTGGAGCCCCCGTAGAGGGTTTTATGGCTACACCTTC
15 | NA | TRBJ1-4 | NA | TRBV7-2 | CASSPDFATNEKLFF | TGTGCCAGCAGCCCTGACTTTGCAACTAATGAAAAACTGTTTTTT
17 | NA | TRBJ2-3 | NA | TRBV2 | CASSEVPPGITTDTQYF | TGTGCCAGCAGTGAAGTTCCCCCGGGGATCACGACAGATACGCAGTATTTT
15 | TRBD2 | TRBJ2-7 | NA | TRBV2 | CASSDGTSGPYEQYF | TGTGCCAGCAGTGATGGGACTAGCGGCCCCTACGAGCAGTACTTC
14 | NA | TRBJ2-5 | NA | TRBV3-1/TRBV3-2 | CASSPLDSGETQYF | TGTGCCAGCAGCCCTTTAGACAGCGGGGAGACCCAGTACTTC
14 | TRBD1 | TRBJ1-4 | NA | TRBV6-2/TRBV6-3 | CASSYGTGKEKLFF | TGTGCCAGCAGTTACGGGACAGGGAAAGAAAAACTGTTTTTT
15 | NA | TRBJ1-5 | NA | TRBV19 | CASSITGQGNQPQHF | TGTGCCAGTAGTATAACAGGCCAAGGAAATCAGCCCCAGCATTTT
12 | NA | TRBJ1-2 | NA | TRBV15 | CATSGRGDGYTF | TGTGCCACCAGCGGCAGGGGCGATGGCTACACCTTC
15 | TRBD1 | TRBJ2-3 | NA | TRBV28 | CASSPGTGHTDTQYF | TGTGCCAGCAGCCCCGGGACAGGGCACACAGATACGCAGTATTTT
13 | TRBD2 | TRBJ2-7 | few | TRBV7-2 | CASSIGRAYEQYF | TGTGCCAGCAGTATCGGGAGGGCCTACGAGCAGTACTTC
15 | TRBD1 | TRBJ1-2 | NA | TRBV7-9 | CASSLQGALGYGYTF | TGTGCCAGCAGCTTACAGGGGGCGCTGGGCTATGGCTACACCTTC
17 | TRBD2 | TRBJ2-2 | NA | TRBV9 | CASSVTGGRPNTGELFF | TGTGCCAGCAGCGTAACGGGAGGGCGCCCGAACACCGGGGAGCTGTTTTTT
14 | NA | TRBJ1-2 | few | TRBV6-5 | CASRPMDRPGGYTF | TGTGCCAGCAGGCCAATGGACAGACCTGGTGGCTACACCTTC
16 | TRBD1 | TRBJ1-3 | once | TRBV7-9 | CASSRPQGARGNTIYF | TGTGCCAGCAGCCGGCCCCAGGGGGCGAGAGGAAACACCATATATTTT
14 | TRBD1 | TRBJ2-2 | NA | TRBV27 | CASSARQGPGELFF | TGTGCCAGCAGCGCCCGACAGGGCCCCGGGGAGCTGTTTTTT
11 | NA | TRBJ2-5 | NA | TRBV7-2 | CASSSKETQYF | TGTGCCAGCAGCTCCAAAGAGACCCAGTACTTC
15 | NA | TRBJ2-3 | NA | TRBV6-5 | CASSLGQSRADTQYF | TGTGCCAGCAGCCTCGGACAATCCAGGGCAGATACGCAGTATTTT
12 | NA | TRBJ2-7 | NA | TRBV5-4 | CASSKENYEQYF | TGTGCCAGCAGTAAAGAGAACTACGAGCAGTACTTC
13 | NA | TRBJ1-6 | NA | TRBV30 | CAWSFQENSPLHF | TGTGCCTGGAGCTTTCAGGAAAATTCACCCCTCCACTTT
16 | NA | TRBJ2-1 | once | TRBV4-1 | CASSRSWGGAYNEQFF | TGCGCCAGCAGCCGATCTTGGGGGGGCGCCTACAATGAGCAGTTCTTC
17 | TRBD2 | TRBJ2-1 | NA | TRBV2 | CASSDLVKAGGPGEQFF | TGTGCCAGCAGTGACCTCGTAAAAGCGGGGGGGCCAGGTGAGCAGTTCTTC
13 | NA | TRBJ2-3 | once | TRBV7-8 | CASSRHSTDTQYF | TGTGCCAGCAGCAGACACAGCACAGATACGCAGTATTTT
16 | TRBD2 | TRBJ2-2 | once | TRBV15 | CATSRDTAGETGELFF | TGTGCCACCAGCAGAGATACGGCGGGAGAGACCGGGGAGCTGTTTTTT